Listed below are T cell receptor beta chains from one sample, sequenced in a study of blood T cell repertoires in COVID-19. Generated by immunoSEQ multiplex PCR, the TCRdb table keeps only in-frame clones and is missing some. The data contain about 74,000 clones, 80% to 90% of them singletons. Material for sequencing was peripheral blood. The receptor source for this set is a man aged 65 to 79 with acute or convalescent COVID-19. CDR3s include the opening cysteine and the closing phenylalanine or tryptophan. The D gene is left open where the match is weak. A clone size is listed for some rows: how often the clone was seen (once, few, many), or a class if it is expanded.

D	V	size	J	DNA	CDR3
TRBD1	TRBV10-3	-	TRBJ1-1	TGTGCCATCAGTACCGGACAGGGGAACACTGAAGCTTTCTTT	CAISTGQGNTEAFF
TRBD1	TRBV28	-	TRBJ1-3	TGTGCCAGCAGTTTTCGACAGGGCCGCACCATATATTTT	CASSFRQGRTIYF
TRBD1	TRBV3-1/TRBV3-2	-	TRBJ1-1	TGTGCCAGCTGGGACAGGTCAAACACTGAAGCTTTCTTT	CASWDRSNTEAFF
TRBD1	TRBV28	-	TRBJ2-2	TGTGCCAGCACCACAGGGGGCCCTACCGGGGAGCTGTTTTTT	CASTTGGPTGELFF
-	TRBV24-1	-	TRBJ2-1	TGTGCCACCAGTGACCGTGGAGCGGGCTCCTACAATGAGCAGTTCTTC	CATSDRGAGSYNEQFF
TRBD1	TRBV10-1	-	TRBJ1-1	TGCGCCAGCAGTGGACAGGGGGCGACTGAAGCTTTCTTT	CASSGQGATEAFF
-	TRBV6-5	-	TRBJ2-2	TGTGCCAGCAGTTACTCGGTCAGGCTGTCCACCGGGGAGCTGTTTTTT	CASSYSVRLSTGELFF
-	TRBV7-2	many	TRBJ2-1	TGTGCCAGCAGCTTAGGGTCTAGCTCCTACAATGAGCAGTTCTTC	CASSLGSSSYNEQFF
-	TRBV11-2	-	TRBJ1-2	TGTGCCAGCAGCCCTGGACACAATAACTATGGCTACACCTTC	CASSPGHNNYGYTF
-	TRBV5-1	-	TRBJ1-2	TGCGCCAGCAGCCCGGGGGGAAACCTCTTGGGAGGCTACACCTTC	CASSPGGNLLGGYTF
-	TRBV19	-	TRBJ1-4	TGTGCCAGTAGTAGGACAGTTGCAACTAATGAAAAACTGTTTTTT	CASSRTVATNEKLFF
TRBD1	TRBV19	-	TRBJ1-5	TGTGCCAGTAGTTGGGGCAGGGGGTCAGAACAGCCCCAGCATTTT	CASSWGRGSEQPQHF
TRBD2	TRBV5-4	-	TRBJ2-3	TGTGCCAGCAGCTGGACTAGCGCCAGCACAGATACGCAGTATTTT	CASSWTSASTDTQYF
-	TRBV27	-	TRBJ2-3	TGTGCCAGCAGTTTATCGGGCATAGACAGTTACACAGATACGCAGTATTTT	CASSLSGIDSYTDTQYF
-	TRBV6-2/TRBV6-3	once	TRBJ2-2	TGTGCCAGCAGTTACCGGCGGGACAGCCATAACACCGGGGAGCTGTTTTTT	CASSYRRDSHNTGELFF
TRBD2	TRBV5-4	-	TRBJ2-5	TGTGCCAGCAGCTCGGCGGGAGGGTCACAAGAGACCCAGTACTTC	CASSSAGGSQETQYF
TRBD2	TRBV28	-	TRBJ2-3	TGTGCCAGCAGCCCACCGGGGGGAGGGACTAGCACAGATACGCAGTATTTT	CASSPPGGGTSTDTQYF
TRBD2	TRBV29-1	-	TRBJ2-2	TGCAGCGTTGCGAGAGCGGGAGGGCCGGGCACCGGGGAGCTGTTTTTT	CSVARAGGPGTGELFF
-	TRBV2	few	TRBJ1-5	TGTGCCAGCAGTAGACGGGGGTTTCAGCCCCAGCATTTT	CASSRRGFQPQHF